This T cell receptor (beta chain) was identified during a study of cytomegalovirus exposure and HLA in healthy donors. Study-wide findings and caveats: Within the 120 or so validation repertoires, first-cohort TCR clusters tended to co-occur, according to a later analysis. For cytomegalovirus status, the classifier reportedly gave diagnoses with high specificity and sensitivity.

With respect to this clone: No antigen is known for it.

Clones were read by immunoSEQ multiplex PCR, and TCRdb kept only the in-frame ones, dropping some. The sample lists more than 110,000 clones; about 95% were seen once. Trimming pared 1 base from V and 1 base from J, leaving 6 bases between. This CDR3 has 14 amino acids. Germline assignment: CDR1 LGHNA and CDR2 YNFKEQ. The specimen sequenced was PBMCs. The TCR sequence derives from a man in his late teens or twenties in good health and CMV-seropositive. The chain couples TRBV4-2 to TRBJ2-3; no reliable D call. CDR3 in amino acids: CASSQAPGTDTQYF. The CDR3, as DNA: TGTGCCAGCAGCCAAGCTCCGGGCACAGATACGCAGTATTTT.